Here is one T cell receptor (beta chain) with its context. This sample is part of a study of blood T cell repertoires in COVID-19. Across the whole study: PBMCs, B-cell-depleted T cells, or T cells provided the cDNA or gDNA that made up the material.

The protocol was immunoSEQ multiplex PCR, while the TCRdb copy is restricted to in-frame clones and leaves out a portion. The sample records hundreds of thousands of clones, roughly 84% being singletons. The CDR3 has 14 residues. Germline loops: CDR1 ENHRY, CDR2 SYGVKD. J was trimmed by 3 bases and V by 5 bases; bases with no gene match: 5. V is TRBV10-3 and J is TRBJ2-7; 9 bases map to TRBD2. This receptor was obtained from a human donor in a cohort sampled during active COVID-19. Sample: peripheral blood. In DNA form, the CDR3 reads TGTGCCATCAGTTCCGGGACTAGCTACTACGAGCAGTACTTC. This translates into CAISSGTSYYEQYF.